Presented here are 26 T cell receptor beta chains from one specimen sequenced in a study of cytomegalovirus exposure and HLA in healthy donors (dated by TCRdb to the late 2010s). To prepare the library, the immunoSEQ multiplex PCR assay was applied. For the multiplex PCR, a mixture combining 60 forward primers for TCR Vbeta segments and 13 reverse primers for TCR Jbeta segments was used. This is the immuneACCESS table as TCRdb keeps it, with only in-frame sequences that have V and J called. A part of the clones is gone; compared with another copy, unresolved V genes explain less than half, and the rest is unexplained. The sample table records about 130,000 clones. The ten largest clones represent about 1.6% of the sample. Sequenced sample: PBMCs. These receptors were obtained from a woman aged 40 to 50 in good health and CMV-seronegative.

V is TRBV7-3 and J is TRBJ2-1; 10 bases align to TRBD2. Trimming took 3 bases from V and 6 from J; bases not matched to a gene: 5. This CDR3 has 15 amino acids. The V gene's germline CDR1 is SGHTA and CDR2 FQGTGA. This chain's CDR3 is CASSFQRGGRNEQFF. The CDR3 DNA reads TGTGCCAGCAGCTTTCAGCGGGGGGGCCGCAATGAGCAGTTCTTC.

The rearrangement links TRBV28 to TRBJ2-7; 9 nucleotides line up with TRBD2. CDR1 MDHEN and CDR2 SYDVKM come from the germline V gene. V was pared by 3 bases and J by 3 bases, with 0 bases of the junction left unmatched. The CDR3 covers 13 residues. As DNA, the CDR3 is TGTGCCAGCAGTTTGACTAGCGGCTACGAGCAGTACGTC. It translates to CASSLTSGYEQYV.

The chain joins TRBV5-1 to TRBJ1-3; D is unclear. Germline values: CDR1 SGHRS, CDR2 YFSETQ. The V and J ends lost 0 bases and 0 bases respectively, with 10 bases between them. This CDR3 region has 16 residues. DNA for the CDR3: TGCGCCAGCAGCTTGGGGGCGGCGGGCTCTGGAAACACCATATATTTT. Translation: CASSLGAAGSGNTIYF. The full variable domain, with the rest looked up from reference TRBV5-1 and TRBJ1-3, is KAGVTQTPRYLIKTRGQQVTLSCSPISGHRSVSWYQQTPGQGLQFLFEYFSETQRNKGNFPGRFSGRQFSNSRSEMNVSTLELGDSALYLCASSLGAAGSGNTIYFGEGSWLTVV.

The chain combines TRBV10-3 with TRBJ2-2; D is perhaps TRBD1 (6 bases). The ends were cut back, 11 bases at V and 3 bases at J, with 16 bases in the middle. CDR1 and CDR2 from the germline V gene are ENHRY and SYGVKD. The CDR3 runs to 14 residues. The CDR3 reads CASTGLGDTGELFF. CDR3 in DNA: TGTGCCTCCACAGGGTTAGGGGACACCGGGGAGCTGTTTTTT.

The chain combines TRBV28 with TRBJ2-6, with a possible D match to TRBD1 (6 bases). CDR3 size: 15 residues. Germline V gene sequence: CDR1 MDHEN, CDR2 SYDVKM. V was clipped by 3 bases and J by 3 bases, with 9 bases between them. The CDR3 region is CASSFSGVGANVLTF. CDR3 DNA sequence: TGTGCCAGCAGTTTTTCAGGGGTTGGGGCCAACGTCCTGACTTTC. The full variable domain, completed using reference TRBV28 and TRBJ2-6, is DVKVTQSSRYLVKRTGEKVFLECVQDMDHENMFWYRQDPGLGLRLIYFSYDVKMKEKGDIPEGYSVSREKKERFSLILESASTNQTSMYLCASSFSGVGANVLTFGAGSRLTVL.

The V and J genes are TRBV7-9 and TRBJ1-2; weak D call: TRBD1 (6 bases). The ends were cut back, 5 bases at V and 7 bases at J, with 17 bases in the middle. CDR3 length equals 14 residues. The germline V gene has CDR1 SEHNR and CDR2 FQNEAQ (reference sequence). The CDR3 spells CASSRLGGAGGYTF. The CDR3 nucleotides read TGTGCCAGCAGCCGGTTGGGGGGGGCTGGTGGCTACACCTTC.

The rearrangement links TRBV19 to TRBJ2-7; D perhaps matches TRBD2 (6 bases). This CDR3 spans 15 amino acids. CDR1 is LNHDA, CDR2 SQIVND, per germline (reference sequence). With 9 bases removed from V and 0 bases from J, the gap between germline ends came to 18 bases. The CDR3 nucleotides read TGTGCCAGCTCGGGGGACTCCCAGACCTCCTACGAGCAGTACTTC. Amino acid sequence: CASSGDSQTSYEQYF.

The chain uses TRBV5-4 and TRBJ2-7, with 11 bases matching TRBD2. The germline V gene has CDR1 SGHNT and CDR2 YYREEE (reference sequence). The CDR3 runs 16 residues. Trimming at V came to 1 base and at J to 6 bases, leaving 9 bases not matched to a gene. The CDR3 region has the DNA TGTGCCAGCAGCTTGCTTGGGCTAGCGGGGGGAGGCGAGCAGTACGTC. This sequence encodes CASSLLGLAGGGEQYV.

The genes are TRBV5-4 and TRBJ2-5; maybe TRBD1 (5 bases). V was shortened by 2 bases and J by 3 bases, with 11 bases between the two germline ends. The CDR3 sequence is 14 residues long. Germline CDR1 and CDR2: SGHNT and YYREEE (reference sequence). CDR3 residues: CASSFTGSEETQYF. The CDR3 DNA reads TGTGCCAGCAGCTTTACAGGTAGTGAAGAGACCCAGTACTTC. Combining the CDR3 with reference TRBV5-4 and TRBJ2-5 gives the whole variable domain ETGVTQSPTHLIKTRGQQVTLRCSSQSGHNTVSWYQQALGQGPQFIFQYYREEENGRGNFPPRFSGLQFPNYSSELNVNALELDDSALYLCASSFTGSEETQYFGPGTRLLVL.

The chain recombines TRBV6-5 with TRBJ2-1, with D possibly matching TRBD1 (6 bases). Trimming cost V 6 bases and J 2 bases, with 14 bases left between them. Germline lookup yields CDR1 MNHEY and CDR2 SVGAGI. The CDR3 is 15 amino acids. This chain's CDR3 is CASRFRQAAYNEQFF. CDR3 DNA: TGTGCCAGCAGATTCAGACAGGCCGCCTACAATGAGCAGTTCTTC.

V usage is TRBV5-1 and J usage is TRBJ1-4; D perhaps matches TRBD1 (6 bases). Between the trimmed V and J ends, which lost 0 bases and 3 bases, there was a span of 12 bases. This CDR3 has 16 residues. CDR1 is SGHRS and CDR2 is YFSETQ in the germline V gene. The DNA of the CDR3 is TGCGCCAGCAGCTTGGACAGGGTCGGACCTAATGAAAAACTGTTTTTT. Protein: CASSLDRVGPNEKLFF.

The V gene is TRBV27, the J gene TRBJ2-3; 12 bases line up with TRBD2. The CDR3 has 17 amino acids. Per germline, CDR1 MNHEY and CDR2 SMNVEV (reference sequence). Trimming removed 5 bases from V and 0 bases from J; junction bases left unmatched: 6. CDR3 coding DNA: TGTGCCAGCAGTCCGGGACTAGCGGGTATTAGCACAGATACGCAGTATTTT. It is translated as CASSPGLAGISTDTQYF.

This chain connects TRBV19 to TRBJ2-6; 11 nucleotides agree with TRBD1. The germline CDR1 and CDR2 sequences are LNHDA and SQIVND (reference sequence). V lost 5 bases and J lost 0; bases outside the gene matches: 3. This CDR3 comprises 17 residues. For the CDR3, the DNA is TGTGCCAGTAGTTTTGGGACAGGGGGCTCTGGGGCCAACGTCCTGACTTTC. Its protein product is CASSFGTGGSGANVLTF.

This chain uses TRBV2 with TRBJ1-1; the D gene is possibly TRBD1 (6 bases). V lost 5 bases and J 1 base, leaving 14 bases between the germline ends. Germline V lookup: CDR1 SNHLY, CDR2 FYNNEI. The CDR3 spans 15 residues. DNA for the CDR3: TGTGCCAGCAGTCGGACAGAGATAGCGAACACTGAAGCTTTCTTT. Its protein is CASSRTEIANTEAFF. Combining the CDR3 with reference TRBV2 and TRBJ1-1 gives the whole variable domain EPEVTQTPSHQVTQMGQEVILRCVPISNHLYFYWYRQILGQKVEFLVSFYNNEISEKSEIFDDQFSVERPDGSNFTLKIRSTKLEDSAMYFCASSRTEIANTEAFFGQGTRLTVV.

The chain has TRBV9 and TRBJ2-7; 8 nucleotides agree with TRBD1. Germline V CDR1 and CDR2: SGDLS, YYNGEE. Germline trimming cut 1 base from V and 3 bases from J; bases unmatched to any gene: 9. This CDR3 is built from 16 residues. The CDR3: CASSVPPQGDFYEQYF. DNA of the CDR3: TGTGCCAGCAGCGTACCGCCACAGGGGGACTTCTACGAGCAGTACTTC.

The chain employs TRBV5-6 and TRBJ2-6; tentatively, D is TRBD2 (5 bases). The CDR3 runs to 15 residues. The ends were cut back, 4 bases at V and 2 bases at J, with 10 bases in the middle. Looked up from germline, CDR1 is SGHDT and CDR2 is YYEEEE. For the CDR3, the DNA is TGTGCCAGCAGCCGCGACGGGGCTGGGGCCAACGTCCTGACTTTC. Encoded protein: CASSRDGAGANVLTF. Full variable domain (rest looked up from reference TRBV5-6 and TRBJ2-6): DAGVTQSPTHLIKTRGQQVTLRCSPKSGHDTVSWYQQALGQGPQFIFQYYEEEERQRGNFPDRFSGHQFPNYSSELNVNALLLGDSALYLCASSRDGAGANVLTFGAGSRLTVL.

In DNA form, the CDR3 reads TGTGCCATCAGTGCTGCGGGAGGCGGTTCACCCCTCCACTTT. Translating gives CAISAAGGGSPLHF. V usage is TRBV10-3 and J usage is TRBJ1-6, with no clear D. Germline V gives CDR1 ENHRY, CDR2 SYGVKD. The CDR3 spans 14 residues. V was shortened by 4 bases and J by 9 bases, with 13 bases between the two germline ends.

The rearrangement uses TRBV2 and TRBJ1-2, with 7 bases aligning to TRBD1. Germline CDR1 and CDR2: SNHLY and FYNNEI. Trimming cost V 6 bases and J 4 bases; bases outside gene matches: 11. The CDR3 loop spans 15 amino acids. CDR3 nucleotide sequence: TGTGCCAGCAGGCTAGAGATGGACAGGATCTATGGCTACACCTTC. Protein: CASRLEMDRIYGYTF.

This sequence joins TRBV7-3 and TRBJ1-6; 8 bases match TRBD1. CDR1 SGHTA and CDR2 FQGTGA come from the germline V gene. J lost 4 bases, V lost 5 bases, and 4 bases had no gene match. CDR3 size: 15 residues. CDR3 loop: CASSAGTGYNSPLHF. The CDR3 DNA follows: TGTGCCAGCAGCGCCGGGACAGGATATAATTCACCCCTCCACTTT.

The V gene is TRBV6-5, the J gene TRBJ2-7; TRBD2 might be the D (5 bases). CDR1 is MNHEY and CDR2 is SVGAGI in the germline V gene. The CDR3 covers 15 residues. V lost 0 bases to trimming and J lost 3 bases, with 12 bases between them. The DNA for the CDR3 is TGTGCCAGCAGTTACTCGAAGGCCACTAGCTACGAGCAGTACGTC. It yields the protein CASSYSKATSYEQYV.

J is TRBJ1-3 and V is TRBV19, with D possibly TRBD1 on 5 matching bases. The CDR3 spans 15 residues. Trimming pared 9 bases from V and 0 bases from J, leaving 15 bases between. In germline, CDR1 is LNHDA, CDR2 SQIVND (reference sequence). The CDR3 region is CASKGTDASGNTIYF. The DNA for the CDR3 is TGTGCCAGCAAGGGGACTGACGCCTCTGGAAACACCATATATTTT.

This chain connects TRBV19 to TRBJ2-6; no firm D call. V was cut by 3 bases and J by 0 bases, with 9 bases left in between. Looked up from germline, CDR1 is LNHDA and CDR2 is SQIVND (reference sequence). This CDR3 has 16 amino acids. The CDR3 sequence: CASSIWQASGANVLTF. The CDR3 DNA reads TGTGCCAGTAGTATTTGGCAGGCCTCTGGGGCCAACGTCCTGACTTTC.

The V and J genes are TRBV5-4 and TRBJ2-4; possibly TRBD2 for D (5 bases). The CDR3 sequence is 15 residues long. V gave up 2 bases and J gave up 0 bases, with 9 bases separating them. Germline CDR1 SGHNT, CDR2 YYREEE (reference sequence). In DNA form, the CDR3 reads TGTGCCAGCAGCTTTGAGGGTCTAGCCAAAAACATTCAGTACTTC. Its protein is CASSFEGLAKNIQYF.

J is TRBJ2-2 and V is TRBV11-3; 9 bases match TRBD1. Trimming took 4 bases from V and 5 from J; bases not matched to a gene: 11. CDR3 length: 17 residues. Germline V gene lookup returns CDR1 SGHNT and CDR2 YENEEA. The CDR3 loop is CASSSWEGTGKTGELFF. The CDR3 nucleotides are TGTGCCAGCAGCTCCTGGGAGGGGACAGGGAAGACCGGGGAGCTGTTTTTT.

This chain uses TRBV7-2 with TRBJ1-3; D is ambiguous. V lost 5 bases and J 0 bases, leaving 5 bases between the germline ends. Germline V gives CDR1 SGHTA, CDR2 FQGNSA. The CDR3 totals 13 residues. CDR3 in amino acids: CASSPDSGNTIYF. CDR3 sequence (DNA): TGTGCCAGCAGCCCAGACTCTGGAAACACCATATATTTT.

The genes are TRBV28 and TRBJ1-2, with D possibly being TRBD1 (5 bases). The CDR3 extends over 13 amino acids. V was pared by 8 bases and J by 5 bases, with 15 bases between. CDR1 is MDHEN and CDR2 is SYDVKM in the germline V gene. CDR3 DNA sequence: TGTGCCAGCTCCCGCAGGGAGGGTTATGGCTACACCTTC. The encoded protein is CASSRREGYGYTF.